The T cell receptor (beta chain) under discussion was sequenced for a study of CD8 T cells in ankylosing spondylitis. Study-level results: Clones that were linked to disease were CD8+ and were relatively rare in peripheral blood.

This CDR3 has 14 amino acids. Per the germline V gene, CDR1 is SGHTS and CDR2 is YDEGEE. Trimming took 5 bases from V and 2 from J, leaving 12 bases between them. MiXCR was run by TCRdb on the 5' RACE reads, yielding one entry per CDR3 protein. Of 250,000 or so distinct CDR3 sequences in the sample, 15% to 20% are singletons; the top ten hold about a third. Concerning this clonotype itself: What it recognizes is unknown.

The J gene is TRBJ2-3, the V gene TRBV5-8; possible D gene TRBD2, 6 bases. The specimen sequenced was blood, either unsorted or a sorted T cell fraction (not recorded which). This receptor was obtained from a male donor with ankylosing spondylitis or in good health (not recorded which). The CDR3 bases are TGTGCCAGCAGGGAGCCGGGAGACACAGATACGCAGTATTTT. It yields the protein CASREPGDTDTQYF.